A single sample gave rise to the 21 T cell receptor beta chains below, sequenced in a study of glioma-infiltrating T cells. Amplification of TCR alpha and beta CDR3 regions from RNA used iRepertoire nested multiplex PCR. From the multiplex PCR reads, TCRdb called clonotypes with MiXCR, one entry per CDR3 protein. The profile shows around 350,000 distinct CDR3 sequences, around 38% of them singletons. Sequencing was carried out using glioma tissue, nonneoplastic brain tissue, or PBMCs (not recorded which). The receptors here all came from a human donor with low-grade glioma or glioblastoma, undergoing nonglioma brain surgery, or in good health (not recorded which).

The table lists this clonotype with a few counts. This sequence joins TRBV12-3 or TRBV12-4 and TRBJ1-1; tentative D call: TRBD1 (6 bases). The CDR3 has 12 residues. Trimming stripped 5 bases from V and 7 bases from J, with 11 bases between. The CDR3 DNA sequence: TGTGCCAGCAGTCCCGGACAGATTGAAGCTTTCTTT. As protein: CASSPGQIEAFF.

As to this clonotype: The conserved phenylalanine or tryptophan normally closing the CDR3 is absent here, so this likely arose from a read error. The rearrangement joins TRBV7-9 to TRBJ1-1; D is unresolved. The V gene lost 0 bases and the J gene lost 11 bases, with 13 bases spanning the gap. This CDR3 has 13 amino acids. Germline assignment: CDR1 SEHNR and CDR2 FQNEAQ (reference sequence). The CDR3 region is CASSLAVGHVAFL. The CDR3 bases are TGTGCCAGCAGCTTAGCGGTTGGGCACGTGGCTTTCCTT.

The chain couples TRBV3-1 to TRBJ2-3; D is possibly TRBD2 (6 bases). V was clipped by 1 base and J by 3 bases, with 17 bases between them. Germline V CDR1 and CDR2: LGHDT, YNNKEL (reference sequence). CDR3 length: 17 residues. For the CDR3, the DNA is TGTGCCAGCAGCCAAGCCAGACGGGACTCGGGGACAGATACGCAGTATTTT. It yields the protein CASSQARRDSGTDTQYF.

A word on this clonotype: The junction shows a germline mismatch at one end, possibly a read error. The genes are TRBV28 and TRBJ2-1; D call uncertain. Germline values: CDR1 MDHEN, CDR2 SYDVKM. This CDR3 spans 17 amino acids. Written as DNA, the CDR3 is TGTGCCAGCAGCTCCCACGGCACCGGGTACCCGTACAGTGAGCAGTTCTTC. Translating gives CASSSHGTGYPYSEQFF.

Remarks on this clonotype: A much bigger clone sits one base away, suggesting this may be a read error. The chain employs TRBV4-3 and TRBJ2-3; TRBD2 agrees at 9 bases. This CDR3 spans 19 amino acids. Germline V CDR1 and CDR2: LGHNA, YSLEER. The trim removed 0 bases at V and 4 bases at J, leaving 14 bases unmatched. The CDR3 protein is CASSQDIPRLAEAPDTQYF. Here the CDR3 DNA reads TGCGCCAGCAGCCAAGATATTCCCCGACTAGCGGAGGCCCCAGATACGCAGTATTTT.

The chain employs TRBV28 and TRBJ2-1; 9 bases agree with TRBD2. V lost 4 bases, J lost 8 bases, and 12 bases stayed unmatched. Germline assignment: CDR1 MDHEN and CDR2 SYDVKM. The CDR3 covers 16 residues. The CDR3 DNA is TGTGCCAGCAGTTCGCTAGCGGGACAGAGGAACGATGAGCAGTTCTTC. This codes for CASSSLAGQRNDEQFF.

The rearrangement uses TRBV25-1 and TRBJ1-5; tentative D call: TRBD1 (5 bases). This CDR3 has 14 residues. CDR1 and CDR2 (germline): MGHDK, SYGVNS. Trimming took 3 bases from V and 7 from J, leaving 13 bases between them. CDR3 amino acids: CASSEAGLGQPQHF. The CDR3 DNA sequence: TGTGCCAGCAGTGAGGCAGGGCTCGGGCAGCCCCAGCATTTT.

This clonotype was recorded at least ten times. The V call is TRBV6-5, the J call TRBJ2-3; TRBD2 aligns across 8 bases. The CDR3 contains 18 residues. J was trimmed by 2 bases and V by 2 bases; bases with no gene match: 12. From germline, CDR1 is MNHEY and CDR2 SVGAGI. The DNA for the CDR3 is TGTGCCAGCAGTTACCCACCAGAAGCGGGAGTTTCCACAGATACGCAGTATTTT. Residues: CASSYPPEAGVSTDTQYF.

The chain links TRBV30 to TRBJ2-7; D is ambiguous. Trimming removed 3 bases at V and 2 bases at J, with 11 bases between. This CDR3 region has 13 residues. Germline CDR1 is GTSNPN and CDR2 is SVGIG (reference sequence). In DNA, the CDR3 is TGTGCCTGGAGCCGTGGCAGTCCCTACGAGCAGTACTTC. It specifies CAWSRGSPYEQYF.

This chain connects TRBV2 to TRBJ2-2, with 10 positions matching TRBD2. Germline CDR1 SNHLY, CDR2 FYNNEI. This CDR3 region has 17 residues. The trim removed 7 bases at V and 4 bases at J, leaving 12 bases unmatched. The CDR3 reads CASKHPTSGPSTGELFF. CDR3 DNA: TGTGCCAGCAAACACCCGACTAGCGGGCCTTCCACCGGGGAGCTGTTTTTT.

A note on this clonotype: This may be a read error: a much more frequent sequence differs by one nucleotide. The gene calls are TRBV7-9 and TRBJ2-7; D is uncertain. Germline V lookup: CDR1 SEHNR, CDR2 FQNEAQ (reference sequence). V gave up 2 bases and J gave up 9 bases, with 14 bases separating them. The CDR3 is 13 residues long. The CDR3 DNA follows: TGTGCCAGCAGCTTACAGTCCACTCGACGGCAGTACTTC. Amino acids: CASSLQSTRRQYF. The full variable domain, completed using reference TRBV7-9 and TRBJ2-7, is DTGVSQNPRHKITKRGQNVTFRCDPISEHNRLYWYRQTLGQGPEFLTYFQNEAQLEKSRLLSDRFSAERPKGSFSTLEIQRTEQGDSAMYLCASSLQSTRRQYFGPGTRLTVT.

The chain joins TRBV7-2 to TRBJ2-7, with 9 bases that match TRBD1. The CDR3 is 13 amino acids. Germline trimming cut 3 bases from V and 5 bases from J; bases unmatched to any gene: 2. Per the germline V gene, CDR1 is SGHTA and CDR2 is FQGNSA. The CDR3 sequence: CASSFRQGDEQYF. The CDR3 DNA follows: TGTGCCAGCAGCTTTAGACAGGGGGACGAGCAGTACTTC.

In regard to this clonotype: A much larger clone sits a single nucleotide away, making a read error possible. This sequence joins TRBV27 and TRBJ2-7, with 10 bases aligning to TRBD2. Germline loops: CDR1 MNHEY, CDR2 SMNVEV (reference sequence). The CDR3 contains 15 residues. Unmatched junction bases numbered 12, after V lost 3 bases and J lost 10 bases. The CDR3 loop is CASSFELAGVSDQYF. The CDR3 region has the DNA TGTGCCAGCAGTTTCGAGCTAGCGGGAGTCTCTGATCAGTACTTC.

The chain uses TRBV20-1 and TRBJ1-2, with a possible D match to TRBD1 (6 bases). Germline V lookup: CDR1 DFQATT, CDR2 SNEGSKA (reference sequence). The ends were cut back, 0 bases at V and 8 bases at J, with 19 bases in the middle. The CDR3 is 15 amino acids. The CDR3 coding sequence is TGCAGTGCTAGAGATTCGGGGGCCTCCTCCGCGGGCTACACCTTC. This codes for CSARDSGASSAGYTF.

A word on this clonotype: This sequence may be a read error, since a much larger clone differs from it by one base. The chain combines TRBV6-1 with TRBJ2-1; 8 bases line up with TRBD2. This CDR3 is 15 amino acids long. The J segment lost 0 bases and the V segment lost 10 bases, leaving 8 bases of the junction unmatched. The V gene's germline CDR1 is MNHNS and CDR2 SASEGT. CDR3 region: CATLRSGSSYNEQFF. CDR3 nucleotides: TGTGCCACTCTTCGGAGCGGGAGCTCCTACAATGAGCAGTTCTTC.

This clonotype was observed a few times. This chain joins TRBV28 and TRBJ2-5; 7 bases map to TRBD2. The CDR3 has 14 residues. With 5 bases clipped from V and 5 bases from J, the junction kept 8 bases outside the gene matches. CDR1 is MDHEN, CDR2 SYDVKM, per germline. The CDR3 here is CASSPQRDDETQYF. Written as DNA, the CDR3 is TGTGCCAGCAGTCCACAGCGGGATGACGAGACCCAGTACTTC.

The CDR3 reads CASTFLGNQPQHF. DNA of the CDR3: TGTGCCAGCACCTTTCTGGGGAATCAGCCCCAGCATTTT. The chain is built from TRBV12-3 or TRBV12-4 and TRBJ1-5; D not resolved. This CDR3 spans 13 amino acids. The V end lost 7 bases, the J end lost 4 bases, and 11 bases lay between the germline ends.

In its sample, this clonotype was seen a few times. The germline gene is not matched at one end of the junction; a read error may be the cause. The J gene is TRBJ2-7, the V gene TRBV10-3; D unresolved. Germline V gene data show CDR1 as ENHRY and CDR2 as SYGVKD. The CDR3 runs to 11 residues. The CDR3 DNA is TGTGCCATTAGTGACCCTGGTGAGCAGTACTTC. This encodes CAISDPGEQYF.

Points on this clonotype: This sequence may be a read error, since a much larger clone differs from it by one base. This rearrangement joins TRBV27 to TRBJ2-3; perhaps TRBD1 as D (5 bases). In germline, CDR1 is MNHEY, CDR2 SMNVEV (reference sequence). CDR3 length: 14 amino acids. Here the CDR3 DNA reads TGTGCCAGCAGTTTATTGGCAGGGCCAGATGCGCAGTATTTT. This gives the protein CASSLLAGPDAQYF.

This clonotype was seen repeatedly, ten times or more. The chain couples TRBV6-2 or TRBV6-3 to TRBJ2-1, with TRBD2 matching over 8 bases. The CDR3 has 16 residues. Germline lookup yields CDR1 MNHEY and CDR2 SVGEGT. J lost 0 bases, V lost 2 bases, and 3 bases had no gene match. The CDR3, as DNA: TGTGCCAGCAGTTACACGGCGGGAGGCTCCTACAATGAGCAGTTCTTC. Protein sequence: CASSYTAGGSYNEQFF.

This clonotype has ten or more counts. This chain links TRBV27 with TRBJ2-3; TRBD2 matches at 7 bases. The CDR3 is 17 residues long. From germline, CDR1 is MNHEY and CDR2 SMNVEV (reference sequence). Trimming at V came to 0 bases and at J to 5 bases, leaving 11 bases not matched to a gene. The CDR3 is CASSLSRGGSTGDTQYF. CDR3 nucleotides: TGTGCCAGCAGTTTATCGAGAGGCGGGAGTACGGGAGATACGCAGTATTTT.